Below, 10 T cell receptor beta chains from the same sample are listed, as sequenced in a study of cytomegalovirus exposure and HLA in healthy donors. The primer mix had 60 Vbeta and 13 Jbeta primers. The method was immunoSEQ multiplex PCR; TCRdb's version includes in-frame clones alone and lacks a portion of them. The sample carries some 130,000 clones, 70% to 80% recorded once. The material sequenced was PBMCs. The receptors here all came from a man between 25 and 39 years old in good health and CMV-seronegative.

V gene TRBV2 combines with J gene TRBJ2-3; 9 nucleotides align to TRBD2. There are 16 residues in the CDR3. Germline V CDR1 and CDR2: SNHLY, FYNNEI. Trimming removed 6 bases from V and 0 bases from J; junction bases left unmatched: 7. The CDR3 region is CASRRLADSSTDTQYF. For the CDR3, the DNA is TGTGCCAGCAGGCGACTAGCGGATTCGAGCACAGATACGCAGTATTTT.

This rearrangement joins TRBV19 to TRBJ2-3; maybe TRBD2 (7 bases). The CDR3 length is 17 residues. Trimming pared 3 bases from V and 0 bases from J, leaving 16 bases between. CDR1 is LNHDA and CDR2 is SQIVND in the germline V gene (reference sequence). The CDR3 here is CASSIDLAGASTDTQYF. CDR3 in DNA: TGTGCCAGTAGTATTGATCTGGCGGGGGCTAGCACAGATACGCAGTATTTT.

The V and J genes are TRBV13 and TRBJ1-2; 10 bases map to TRBD1. Germline-derived CDR1 and CDR2 are PRHDT and FYEKMQ (reference sequence). The CDR3 totals 15 residues. The J segment lost 6 bases and the V segment lost 5 bases, leaving 9 bases of the junction unmatched. The CDR3 protein is CASSQRDRGLDGYTF. DNA for the CDR3: TGTGCCAGCAGCCAAAGGGACAGGGGATTGGATGGCTACACCTTC.

CDR3: CASSLAGGLEAFF. Written as DNA, the CDR3 is TGTGCCAGCAGCTTAGCAGGGGGCTTAGAAGCTTTCTTT. The chain is built from TRBV11-2 and TRBJ1-1; TRBD1 matches at 8 bases. With 1 base clipped from V and 8 bases from J, the junction kept 3 bases outside the gene matches. Germline CDR1 is SGHAT and CDR2 is FQNNGV. This CDR3 region has 13 residues.

The genes are TRBV5-6 and TRBJ2-1; 11 bases fit TRBD2. The CDR3 loop spans 16 amino acids. The germline V gene encodes CDR1 SGHDT and CDR2 YYEEEE. V shed 6 bases, J shed 1 base, and the junction held 6 bases outside the gene matches. CDR3 residues: CASTWGLAASYNEQFF. The CDR3 DNA follows: TGTGCCAGCACCTGGGGACTAGCGGCTTCCTACAATGAGCAGTTCTTC.

This clone was seen only once. The chain joins TRBV5-1 to TRBJ2-3, with 9 bases aligning to TRBD2. J lost 1 base, V lost 0 bases, and 12 bases had no gene match. Germline V gene data show CDR1 as SGHRS and CDR2 as YFSETQ. This CDR3 has 19 amino acids. This chain's CDR3 is CASSLAASGVKLGTDTQYF. The CDR3 nucleotides read TGCGCCAGCAGCTTGGCGGCTAGCGGGGTAAAACTGGGCACAGATACGCAGTATTTT.

Points on this clone: This CDR3 is also generated by other DNA sequences in the sample. This chain joins TRBV28 and TRBJ1-1; 8 bases align to TRBD1. CDR1 MDHEN and CDR2 SYDVKM come from the germline V gene. J lost 5 bases, V lost 5 bases, and 4 bases had no gene match. CDR3 length equals 13 residues. CDR3 in amino acids: CASSPGQGTEAFF. CDR3 nucleotides: TGTGCCAGCAGTCCCGGACAGGGTACTGAAGCTTTCTTT.

Note on this clone: Mismatch with germline at one junction end may stem from a read error. V usage is TRBV7-7 and J usage is TRBJ2-5; TRBD2 agrees at 9 bases. Germline CDR1 is SSHAT and CDR2 is FNYEAQ (reference sequence). This CDR3 is built from 14 residues. The CDR3 loop reads CASSLSAGGETQYF. As DNA, the CDR3 is TGTGCTAGCAGCCTCTCAGCGGGAGGAGAGACCCAGTACTTC.

This chain links TRBV9 with TRBJ2-5; the match to TRBD2 covers 7 bases. The CDR3 is 14 residues long. V was pared by 4 bases and J by 1 base, with 4 bases of the junction left unmatched. The germline gives CDR1 SGDLS, CDR2 YYNGEE. This chain's CDR3 is CASSPLAAQETQYF. The CDR3 bases are TGTGCCAGCAGCCCCCTAGCGGCCCAAGAGACCCAGTACTTC.

The chain has TRBV10-3 and TRBJ1-5; D gene unclear. V lost 3 bases and J 3 bases, leaving 6 bases between the germline ends. Germline loops: CDR1 ENHRY, CDR2 SYGVKD. This CDR3 region has 13 residues. The CDR3 loop reads CAISDSDNQPQHF. In nucleotides, the CDR3 is TGTGCCATCAGTGACAGTGACAATCAGCCCCAGCATTTT.